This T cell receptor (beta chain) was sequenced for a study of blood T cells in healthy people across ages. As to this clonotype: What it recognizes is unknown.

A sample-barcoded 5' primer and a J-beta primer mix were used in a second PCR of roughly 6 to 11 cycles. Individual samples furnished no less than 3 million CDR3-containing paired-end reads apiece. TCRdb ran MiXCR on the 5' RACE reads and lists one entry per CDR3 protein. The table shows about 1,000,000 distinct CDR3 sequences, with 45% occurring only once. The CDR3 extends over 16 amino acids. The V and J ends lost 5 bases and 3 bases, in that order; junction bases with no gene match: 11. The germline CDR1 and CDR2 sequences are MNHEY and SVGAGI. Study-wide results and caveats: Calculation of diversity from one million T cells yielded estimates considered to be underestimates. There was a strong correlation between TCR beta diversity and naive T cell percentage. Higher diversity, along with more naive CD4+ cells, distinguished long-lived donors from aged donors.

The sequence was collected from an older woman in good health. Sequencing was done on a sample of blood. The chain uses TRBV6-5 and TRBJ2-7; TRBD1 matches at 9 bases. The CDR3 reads CASSLYTPGQGYEQYF. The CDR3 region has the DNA TGTGCCAGCAGTCTCTATACTCCGGGACAGGGCTACGAGCAGTACTTC.